This TCR beta chain was retrieved from a study of cytomegalovirus exposure and HLA in healthy donors. Study-wide findings and caveats: Presence/absence analyses assumed roughly uniform sequencing depth across donors, which may not hold. Rare TCR sequences dominated, though some public TCRs recurred in many donors.

The CDR3 consists of 16 residues. Germline CDR1 SGHRS, CDR2 YFSETQ. J gave up 5 bases and V 4 bases, and 13 bases lay outside the gene matches. 13 Jbeta primers and 60 Vbeta primers were used for the PCR. Only in-frame clones appear in the TCRdb table, and some are missing; sequencing was by immunoSEQ multiplex PCR. The table records 200,000 to 300,000 clones, about 85% of them present only once. To note about this clone: As yet, its antigen is unknown.

The source of this sequence is a girl aged 2 to 10 in good health and CMV-seronegative. The sample consisted of PBMCs. The chain couples TRBV5-1 to TRBJ2-7; 9 bases align to TRBD2. This CDR3 reads CASSRKAGGPIDEQYF. The CDR3 nucleotides are TGCGCCAGCAGCAGGAAGGCGGGAGGGCCGATAGACGAGCAGTACTTC.